This T cell receptor beta chain emerged from a study of shared clonotypes between healthy human individuals. Method: immunoSEQ multiplex PCR; TCRdb's copy keeps in-frame clones and lacks some. Of nearly 750,000 clones in the sample, roughly 72% were seen once. Both subsets, CD45RA+ naive and CD45RA-negative memory, were split from the CD4+ cells. Per the germline V gene, CDR1 is SGHAT and CDR2 is FQDESV (reference sequence). V lost 4 bases and J lost 7, with 16 bases in between. The CDR3 is made up of 14 amino acids. This chain connects TRBV11-1 to TRBJ1-1; no definite D call. The sample comprised memory CD4+ T cells sorted from blood. Subset denoted: CD45RA-negative fraction. The TCR was taken from a woman in her twenties or thirties in good health. The CDR3 sequence: CASSSLGGSHEAFF. The DNA for the CDR3 is TGTGCCAGCAGCTCATTGGGAGGGTCGCATGAAGCTTTCTTT.